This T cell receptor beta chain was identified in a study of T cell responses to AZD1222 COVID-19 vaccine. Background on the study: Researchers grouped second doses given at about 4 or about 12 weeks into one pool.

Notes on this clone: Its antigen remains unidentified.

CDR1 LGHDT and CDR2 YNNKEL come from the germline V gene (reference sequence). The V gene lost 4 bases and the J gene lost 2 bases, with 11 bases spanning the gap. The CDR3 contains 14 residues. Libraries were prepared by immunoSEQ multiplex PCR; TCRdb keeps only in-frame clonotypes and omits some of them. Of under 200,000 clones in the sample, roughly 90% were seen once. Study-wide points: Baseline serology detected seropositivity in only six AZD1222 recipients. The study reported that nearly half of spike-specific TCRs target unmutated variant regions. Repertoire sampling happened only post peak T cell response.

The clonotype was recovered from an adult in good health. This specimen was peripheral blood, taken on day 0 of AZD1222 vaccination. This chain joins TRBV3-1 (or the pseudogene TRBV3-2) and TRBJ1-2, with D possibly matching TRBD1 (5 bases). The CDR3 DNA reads TGTGCCAGCAGCCCGCCGGGGGTCAACTATGGCTACACCTTC. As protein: CASSPPGVNYGYTF.